A selection of T cell receptor beta chains follows, all from one sample in a study of identifying expanded T cells in peripheral blood. TCRdb keeps only in-frame clones here, not all; method: immunoSEQ multiplex PCR. The profile shows 110,000 or so clones, about 85% of them singletons. Material: blood. These receptor sequences come from a person between 18 and 69 years old in good health. The CDR3 runs from the conserved cysteine through the conserved F or W. The D gene is left open where the match is weak.

TRBD2,TRBV29-1,TRBJ2-7,CSARTSGSYEQYF
NA,TRBV7-2,TRBJ1-3,CASSGTGGDTIYF
NA,TRBV5-1,TRBJ2-7,CASSLVGGSYEQYF
NA,TRBV7-6,TRBJ1-2,CASSSSGTWYGYTF
NA,TRBV18,TRBJ2-6,CASSPPGVGGYGANVLTF
NA,TRBV7-3,TRBJ2-5,CASSLTWQETQYF
NA,TRBV19,TRBJ1-5,CASSGLVISNQPQHF
TRBD1,TRBV5-4,TRBJ2-5,CASSPRDRGPKETQYF
NA,TRBV30,TRBJ2-2,CAWGQTLPPGELFF
TRBD2,TRBV4-1,TRBJ2-7,CASSHPGLAGGPRSYEQYF
NA,TRBV6-5,TRBJ1-6,CASSYSVGSPLHF
TRBD1,TRBV9,TRBJ1-5,CASSLGQGLGNQPQHF
TRBD1,TRBV7-3,TRBJ2-1,CASSSSGTGGHEQFF
TRBD1,TRBV7-2,TRBJ1-6,CASTPTGPNSPLHF
NA,TRBV6-5,TRBJ2-3,CASSSSLSTDTQYF
TRBD1,TRBV13,TRBJ2-7,CASSQSWGDRGAYEQYF
TRBD2,TRBV19,TRBJ2-3,CASSIGGGLTDTQYF
TRBD2,TRBV7-8,TRBJ2-4,CASSLVGLEKIVQYF
TRBD1,TRBV15,TRBJ1-2,CATSGGQGASGYTF
TRBD1,TRBV6-6,TRBJ2-7,CASSRGQEQYF
TRBD1,TRBV9,TRBJ1-6,CASSATLRDSLQSSPLHF
NA,TRBV10-3,TRBJ1-4,CAISESDRGGGGKLFF
TRBD2,TRBV7-9,TRBJ2-5,CASSSPGLAGGPPYF
NA,TRBV6-1,TRBJ1-5,CASSESSGGRKDQPQHF
NA,TRBV18,TRBJ2-3,CASSPQTYGLRTDTQYF
TRBD2,TRBV19,TRBJ2-2,CASRTGTSIGELFF
TRBD1,TRBV25-1,TRBJ1-2,CATTQGAYGYTF
NA,TRBV11-2,TRBJ2-7,CASSLDEPWNEQYF
TRBD1,TRBV30,TRBJ1-1,CAWSGGFYTEAFF
NA,TRBV19,TRBJ2-7,CASSIEAGWRYEQYF
NA,TRBV5-4,TRBJ1-4,CASSTKTGDEKLFF
NA,TRBV30,TRBJ2-7,CAWSVSSYEQYF
NA,TRBV7-7,TRBJ2-5,CASSLGQEETQYF
TRBD1,TRBV15,TRBJ2-5,CATSRYIGGQDQETQYF
NA,TRBV1,TRBJ1-5,CTSSLGNQPQHF
NA,TRBV11-3,TRBJ2-1,CASSFSGSYNEQFF
NA,TRBV7-9,TRBJ1-1,CASSLGGPLNTEAFF
TRBD2,TRBV29-1,TRBJ2-1,CSVEGTSYNEQFF
NA,TRBV6-6,TRBJ1-1,CASSYDTEAFF
TRBD2,TRBV18,TRBJ2-1,CASSLGTSGNEQFF
NA,TRBV5-1,TRBJ2-7,CASSLSVPDYEQYF